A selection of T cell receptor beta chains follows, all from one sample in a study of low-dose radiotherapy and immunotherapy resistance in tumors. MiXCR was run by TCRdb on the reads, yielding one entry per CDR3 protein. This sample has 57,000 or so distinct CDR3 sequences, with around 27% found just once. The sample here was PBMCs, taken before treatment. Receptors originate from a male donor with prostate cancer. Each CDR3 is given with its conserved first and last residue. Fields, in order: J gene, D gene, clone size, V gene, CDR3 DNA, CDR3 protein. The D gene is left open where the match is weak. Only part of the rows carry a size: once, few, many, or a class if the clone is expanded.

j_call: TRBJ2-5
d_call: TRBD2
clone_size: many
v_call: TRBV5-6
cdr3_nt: TGTGCCAGCAGCTTGAACCTCATCCGGGACTACCTCCAAGAGACCCAGTACTTC
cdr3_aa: CASSLNLIRDYLQETQYF

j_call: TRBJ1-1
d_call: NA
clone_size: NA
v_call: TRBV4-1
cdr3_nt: TGCGCCAGCAGCCAAGTCGGGGAGAACACTGAAGCTTTCTTT
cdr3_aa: CASSQVGENTEAFF

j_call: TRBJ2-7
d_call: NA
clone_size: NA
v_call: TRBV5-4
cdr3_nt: TGTGCCAGCAGCTTGAAGGGGGACCCTACTTCCTACGAGCAGTACTTC
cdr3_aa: CASSLKGDPTSYEQYF

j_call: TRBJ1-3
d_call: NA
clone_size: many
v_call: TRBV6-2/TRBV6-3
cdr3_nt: TGTGCCAGCAGTTACTCGCCAGGAGCCTCTGGAAACACCATATATTTT
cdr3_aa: CASSYSPGASGNTIYF

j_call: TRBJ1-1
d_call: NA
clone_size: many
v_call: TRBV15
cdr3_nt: TGTGCCACCAGCAGAGATTCTACGGGGGCATACACTGAAGCTTTCTTT
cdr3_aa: CATSRDSTGAYTEAFF

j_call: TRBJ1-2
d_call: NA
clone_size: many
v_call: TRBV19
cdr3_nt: TGTGCCAGTAGTATAACGCCGCAGGTCGCTGGCTACACCTTC
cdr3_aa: CASSITPQVAGYTF

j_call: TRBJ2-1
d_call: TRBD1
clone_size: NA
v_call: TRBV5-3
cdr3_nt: TGTGCCAGCAGCTGGGGACAGGGGGGCTACAATGAGCAGTTCTTC
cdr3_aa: CASSWGQGGYNEQFF

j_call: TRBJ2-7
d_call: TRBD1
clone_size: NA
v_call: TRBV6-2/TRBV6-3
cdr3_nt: TGTGCCAGCAGTTCCGCCGGGACAGCATCCTACGAGCAGTACTTC
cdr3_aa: CASSSAGTASYEQYF

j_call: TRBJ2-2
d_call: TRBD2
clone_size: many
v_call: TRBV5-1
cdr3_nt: TGCGCCAGCAGCTTGGAAGGGGAGGGCACCGGGGAGCTGTTTTTT
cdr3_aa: CASSLEGEGTGELFF

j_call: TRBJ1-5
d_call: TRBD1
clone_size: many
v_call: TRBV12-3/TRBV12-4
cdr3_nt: TGTGCCAGCAGTTTACGGCCCCCCGGACAGGGTAGCAATCAGCCCCAGCATTTT
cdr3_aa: CASSLRPPGQGSNQPQHF

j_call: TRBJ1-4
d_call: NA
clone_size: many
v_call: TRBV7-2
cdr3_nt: TGTGCCAGCAGCTCCCAAGGACAGATTAATGAAAAACTGTTTTTT
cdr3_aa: CASSSQGQINEKLFF

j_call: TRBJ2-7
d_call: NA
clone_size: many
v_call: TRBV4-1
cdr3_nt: TGCGCCAGCAGCCAAGGCCGACAGGAGATCTACGAGCAGTACTTC
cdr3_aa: CASSQGRQEIYEQYF

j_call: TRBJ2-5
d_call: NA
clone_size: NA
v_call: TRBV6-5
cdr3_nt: NA
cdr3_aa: CASSTSETQYF

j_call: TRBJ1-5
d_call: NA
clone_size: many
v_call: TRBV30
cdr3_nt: TGTGCCTGGAGTGTAGGTCAATATAGCAATCAGCCCCAGCATTTT
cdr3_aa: CAWSVGQYSNQPQHF

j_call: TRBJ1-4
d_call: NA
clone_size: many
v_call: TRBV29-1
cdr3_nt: TGCAGCGTTATGAAGGAGGTTACGCCTGAAAAACTGTTTTTT
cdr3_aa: CSVMKEVTPEKLFF

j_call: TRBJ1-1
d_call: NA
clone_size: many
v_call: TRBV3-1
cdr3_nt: TGTGCCAGCAGCCAAACAGTGAACACTGAAGCTTTCTTT
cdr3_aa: CASSQTVNTEAFF

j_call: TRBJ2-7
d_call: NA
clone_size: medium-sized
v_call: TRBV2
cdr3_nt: TGTGCCATCCTCCGGGGATCCTACGAGCAGTACTTC
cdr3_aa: CAILRGSYEQYF

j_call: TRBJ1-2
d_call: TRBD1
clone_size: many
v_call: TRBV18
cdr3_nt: TGTGCCAGCTCACCCTACGAGGGACAGGGGACCTATGGCTACACCTTC
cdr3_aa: CASSPYEGQGTYGYTF

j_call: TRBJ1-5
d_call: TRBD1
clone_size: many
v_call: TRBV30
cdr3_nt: TGTGCCTGGAAGTCCGGGGGACAGGGGAATCAGCCCCAGCATTTT
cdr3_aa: CAWKSGGQGNQPQHF

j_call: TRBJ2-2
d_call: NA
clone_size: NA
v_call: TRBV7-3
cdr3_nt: TGTGCCAGCAGCCCTAATGGGGTGACCGGGGAGCTGTTTTTT
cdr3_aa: CASSPNGVTGELFF

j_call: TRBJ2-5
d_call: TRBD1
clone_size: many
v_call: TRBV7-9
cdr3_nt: TGTGCCAGCAGCGCAACAGGGGGAGAGACCCAGTACTTC
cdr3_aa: CASSATGGETQYF

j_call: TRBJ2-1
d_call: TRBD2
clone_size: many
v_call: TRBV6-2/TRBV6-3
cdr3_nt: TGTGCCAGCATCCTAAGCGGGACTTACAATGAGCAGTTCTTC
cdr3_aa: CASILSGTYNEQFF

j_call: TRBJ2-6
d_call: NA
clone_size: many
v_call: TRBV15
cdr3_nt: TGTGCCACCAGCAGAGAGGCGGACTCTGGGGCCAACGTCCTGACTTTC
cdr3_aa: CATSREADSGANVLTF

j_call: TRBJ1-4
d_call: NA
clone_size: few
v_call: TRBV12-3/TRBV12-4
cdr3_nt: TGTGCCAGCGGATTAACAGGGTTCAGTGAAAAACTGTTTTTT
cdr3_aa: CASGLTGFSEKLFF

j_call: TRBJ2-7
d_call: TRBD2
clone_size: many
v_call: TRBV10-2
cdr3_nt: TGCGCCAGTCGCCCTCTGGGAGGGGACTCATACGAGCAGTACTTC
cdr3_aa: CASRPLGGDSYEQYF

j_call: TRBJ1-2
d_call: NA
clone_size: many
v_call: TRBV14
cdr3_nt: TGTGCCAGCAGCCTTAGGACATCGGGTGGCTACACCTTC
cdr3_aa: CASSLRTSGGYTF

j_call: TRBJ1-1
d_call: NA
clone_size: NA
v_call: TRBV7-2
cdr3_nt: TGTGCCAGCAGCTCTAGGGTTGAAGCTTTCTTT
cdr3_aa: CASSSRVEAFF

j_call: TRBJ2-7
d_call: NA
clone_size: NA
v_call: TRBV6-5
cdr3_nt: TGTGCCAGCAGTGGGAATAGCCCCCCATACGAGCAGTACTTC
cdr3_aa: CASSGNSPPYEQYF

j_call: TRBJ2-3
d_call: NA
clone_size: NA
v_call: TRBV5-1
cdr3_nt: TGCGCCAGCAGCTTGGGACGGACCCTCCAAGATACGCAGTATTTT
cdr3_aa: CASSLGRTLQDTQYF